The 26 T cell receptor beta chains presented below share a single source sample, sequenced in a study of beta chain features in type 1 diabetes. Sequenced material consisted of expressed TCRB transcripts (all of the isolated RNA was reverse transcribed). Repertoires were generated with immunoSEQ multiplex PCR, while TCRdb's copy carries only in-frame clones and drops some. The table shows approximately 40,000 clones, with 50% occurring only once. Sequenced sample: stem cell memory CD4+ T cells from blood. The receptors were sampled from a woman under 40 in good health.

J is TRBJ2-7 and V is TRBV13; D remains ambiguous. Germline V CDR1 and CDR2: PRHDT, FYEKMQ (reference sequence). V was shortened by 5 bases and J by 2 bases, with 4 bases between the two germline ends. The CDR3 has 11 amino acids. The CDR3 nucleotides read TGTGCCAGCAGCCAGGCCTACGAGCAGTACTTC. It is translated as CASSQAYEQYF.

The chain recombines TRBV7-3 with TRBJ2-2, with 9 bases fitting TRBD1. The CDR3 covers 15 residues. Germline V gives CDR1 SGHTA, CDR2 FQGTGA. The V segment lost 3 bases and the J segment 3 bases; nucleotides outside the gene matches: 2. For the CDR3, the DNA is TGTGCCAGCAGCTTGACAGGGGGAGACACCGGGGAGCTGTTTTTT. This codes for CASSLTGGDTGELFF. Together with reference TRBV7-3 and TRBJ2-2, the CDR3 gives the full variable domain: GAGVSQTPSNKVTEKGKYVELRCDPISGHTALYWYRQSLGQGPEFLIYFQGTGAADDSGLPNDRFFAVRPEGSVSTLKIQRTERGDSAVYLCASSLTGGDTGELFFGEGSRLTVL.

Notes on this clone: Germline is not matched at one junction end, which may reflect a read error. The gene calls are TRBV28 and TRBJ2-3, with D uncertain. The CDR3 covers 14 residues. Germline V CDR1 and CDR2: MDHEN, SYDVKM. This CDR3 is CASNLGPEQDTQYF. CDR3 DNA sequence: TGTGCCAGCAATTTAGGCCCCGAACAGGATACGCAGTATTTT.

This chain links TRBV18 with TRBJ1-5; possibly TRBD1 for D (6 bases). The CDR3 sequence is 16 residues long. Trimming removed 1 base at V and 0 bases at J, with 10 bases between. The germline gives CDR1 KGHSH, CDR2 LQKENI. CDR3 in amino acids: CASSPLGDNSNQPQHF. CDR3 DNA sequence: TGTGCCAGCTCACCACTCGGGGACAATAGCAATCAGCCCCAGCATTTT. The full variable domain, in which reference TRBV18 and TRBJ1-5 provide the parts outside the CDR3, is NAGVMQNPRHLVRRRGQEARLRCSPMKGHSHVYWYRQLPEEGLKFMVYLQKENIIDESGMPKERFSAEFPKEGPSILRIQQVVRGDSAAYFCASSPLGDNSNQPQHFGDGTRLSIL.

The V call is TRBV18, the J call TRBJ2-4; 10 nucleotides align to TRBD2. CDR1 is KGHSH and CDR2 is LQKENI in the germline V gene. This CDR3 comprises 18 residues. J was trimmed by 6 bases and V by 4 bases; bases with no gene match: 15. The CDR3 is CASSLVSPSGSSGNIQYF. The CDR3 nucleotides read TGTGCCAGCTCACTTGTAAGCCCTAGCGGGAGCTCGGGAAACATTCAGTACTTC.

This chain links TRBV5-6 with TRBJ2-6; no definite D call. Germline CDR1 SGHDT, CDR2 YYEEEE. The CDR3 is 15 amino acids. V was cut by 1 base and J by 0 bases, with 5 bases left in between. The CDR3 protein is CASSLRSSGANVLTF. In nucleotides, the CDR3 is TGTGCCAGCAGCTTGAGGAGCTCTGGGGCCAACGTCCTGACTTTC.

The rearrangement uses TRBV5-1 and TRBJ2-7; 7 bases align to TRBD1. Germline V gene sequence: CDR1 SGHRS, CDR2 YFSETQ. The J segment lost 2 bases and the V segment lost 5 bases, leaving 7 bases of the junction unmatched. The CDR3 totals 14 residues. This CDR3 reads CASRPWTGPYEQYF. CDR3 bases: TGCGCCAGCAGACCCTGGACAGGTCCCTACGAGCAGTACTTC.

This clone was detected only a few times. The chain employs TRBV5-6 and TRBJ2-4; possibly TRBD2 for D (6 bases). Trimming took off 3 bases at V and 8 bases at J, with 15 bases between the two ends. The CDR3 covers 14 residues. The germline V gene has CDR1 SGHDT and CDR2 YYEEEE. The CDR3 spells CASSSYGSGDIQYF. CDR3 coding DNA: TGTGCCAGCAGCTCGTACGGGAGCGGAGACATTCAGTACTTC. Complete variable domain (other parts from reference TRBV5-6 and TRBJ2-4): DAGVTQSPTHLIKTRGQQVTLRCSPKSGHDTVSWYQQALGQGPQFIFQYYEEEERQRGNFPDRFSGHQFPNYSSELNVNALLLGDSALYLCASSSYGSGDIQYFGAGTRLSVL.

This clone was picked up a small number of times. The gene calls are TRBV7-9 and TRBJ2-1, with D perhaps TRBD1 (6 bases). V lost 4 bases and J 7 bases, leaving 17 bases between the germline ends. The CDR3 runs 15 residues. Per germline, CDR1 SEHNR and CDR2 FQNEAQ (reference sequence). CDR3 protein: CASSYQGLWGNEQFF. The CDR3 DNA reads TGTGCCAGCAGCTATCAGGGGTTATGGGGGAATGAGCAGTTCTTC.

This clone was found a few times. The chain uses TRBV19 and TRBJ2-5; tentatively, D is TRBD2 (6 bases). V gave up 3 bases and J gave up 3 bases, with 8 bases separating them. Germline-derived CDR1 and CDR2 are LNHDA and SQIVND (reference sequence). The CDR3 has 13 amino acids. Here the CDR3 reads CASSISSEETQYF. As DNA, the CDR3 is TGTGCCAGTAGTATTTCTAGCGAAGAGACCCAGTACTTC.

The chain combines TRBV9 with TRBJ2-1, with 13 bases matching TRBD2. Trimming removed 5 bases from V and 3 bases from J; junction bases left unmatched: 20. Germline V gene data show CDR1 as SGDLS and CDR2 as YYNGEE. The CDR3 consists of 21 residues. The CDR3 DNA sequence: TGTGCCAGCAGTGGTATGGGGACTAGCGGGGAAGGAGGGAACAGCTACAATGAGCAGTTCTTC. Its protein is CASSGMGTSGEGGNSYNEQFF.

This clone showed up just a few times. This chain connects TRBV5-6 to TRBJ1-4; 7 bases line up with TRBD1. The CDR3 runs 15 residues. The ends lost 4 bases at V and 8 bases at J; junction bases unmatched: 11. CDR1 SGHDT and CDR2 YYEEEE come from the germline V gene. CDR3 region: CASSMTGRGEEKLFF. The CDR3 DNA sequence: TGTGCCAGCAGCATGACAGGGCGAGGGGAAGAAAAACTGTTTTTT.

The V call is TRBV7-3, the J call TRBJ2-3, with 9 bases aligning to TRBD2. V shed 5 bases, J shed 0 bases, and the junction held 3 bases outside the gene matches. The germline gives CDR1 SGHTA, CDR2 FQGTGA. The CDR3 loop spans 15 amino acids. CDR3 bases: TGTGCCAGCAGCCGTAGCGGGAGTAGCACAGATACGCAGTATTTT. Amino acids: CASSRSGSSTDTQYF.

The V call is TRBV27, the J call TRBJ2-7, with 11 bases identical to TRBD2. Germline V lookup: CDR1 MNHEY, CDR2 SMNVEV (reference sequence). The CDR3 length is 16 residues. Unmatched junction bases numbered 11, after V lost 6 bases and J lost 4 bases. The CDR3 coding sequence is TGTGCCAGCAGGGGAGGTGGCACTAGCGGGAGTTACGAGCAGTACTTC. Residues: CASRGGGTSGSYEQYF.

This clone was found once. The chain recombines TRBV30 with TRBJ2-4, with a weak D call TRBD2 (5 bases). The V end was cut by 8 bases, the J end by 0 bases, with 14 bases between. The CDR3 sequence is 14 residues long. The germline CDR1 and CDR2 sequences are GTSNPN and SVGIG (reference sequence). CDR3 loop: CAGLLNIAKNIQYF. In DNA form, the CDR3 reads TGTGCCGGACTTCTTAATATAGCCAAAAACATTCAGTACTTC.

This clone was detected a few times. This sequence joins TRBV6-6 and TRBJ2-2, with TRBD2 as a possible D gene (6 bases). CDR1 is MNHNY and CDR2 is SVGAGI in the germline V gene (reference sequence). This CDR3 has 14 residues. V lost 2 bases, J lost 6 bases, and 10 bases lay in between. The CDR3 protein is CASSYGGTAGELFF. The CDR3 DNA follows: TGTGCCAGCAGTTACGGAGGGACGGCCGGGGAGCTGTTTTTT.

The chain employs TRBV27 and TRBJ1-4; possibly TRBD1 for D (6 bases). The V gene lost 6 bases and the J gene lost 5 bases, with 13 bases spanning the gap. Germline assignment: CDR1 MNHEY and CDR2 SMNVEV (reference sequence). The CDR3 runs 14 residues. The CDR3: CASRQGNQNEKLFF. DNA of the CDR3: TGTGCCAGCAGACAGGGTAATCAGAATGAAAAACTGTTTTTT.

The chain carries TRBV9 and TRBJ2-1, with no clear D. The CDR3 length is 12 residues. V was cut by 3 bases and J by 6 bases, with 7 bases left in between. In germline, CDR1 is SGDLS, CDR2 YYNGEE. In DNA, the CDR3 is TGTGCCAGCAGCGGGCCTAGCAATGAGCAGTTCTTC. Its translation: CASSGPSNEQFF.

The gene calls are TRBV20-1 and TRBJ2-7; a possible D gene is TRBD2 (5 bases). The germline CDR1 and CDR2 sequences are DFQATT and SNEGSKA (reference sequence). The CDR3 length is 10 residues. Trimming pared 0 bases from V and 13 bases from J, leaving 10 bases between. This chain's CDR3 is CSARDLGGYF. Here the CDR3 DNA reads TGCAGTGCTAGAGATCTCGGAGGTTACTTC.

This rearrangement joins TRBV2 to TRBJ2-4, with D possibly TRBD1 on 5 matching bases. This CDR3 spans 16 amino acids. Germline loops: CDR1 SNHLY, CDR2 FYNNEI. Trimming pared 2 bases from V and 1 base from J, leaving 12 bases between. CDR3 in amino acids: CASSEQGLGAKNIQYF. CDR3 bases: TGTGCCAGCAGTGAACAGGGTTTAGGGGCCAAAAACATTCAGTACTTC.

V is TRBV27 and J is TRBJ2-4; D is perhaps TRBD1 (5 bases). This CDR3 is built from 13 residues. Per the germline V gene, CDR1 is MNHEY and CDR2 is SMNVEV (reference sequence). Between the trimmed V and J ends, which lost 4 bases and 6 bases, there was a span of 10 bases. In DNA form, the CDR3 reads TGTGCCAGCAGTTCCGGACAAGTAAACATTCAGTACTTC. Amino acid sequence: CASSSGQVNIQYF.

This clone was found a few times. The CDR3 DNA reads as TGTGCCAGCAGTGAATATATTCACAGGGGGCTCGCCGGGGAGCTGTTTTTT. Encoded protein: CASSEYIHRGLAGELFF. V gene TRBV25-1 combines with J gene TRBJ2-2; 9 nucleotides align to TRBD1. Losses at the gene ends were 0 bases for V and 6 bases for J; bases not matched to a gene: 8. The germline V gene encodes CDR1 MGHDK and CDR2 SYGVNS. The CDR3 is made up of 17 amino acids.

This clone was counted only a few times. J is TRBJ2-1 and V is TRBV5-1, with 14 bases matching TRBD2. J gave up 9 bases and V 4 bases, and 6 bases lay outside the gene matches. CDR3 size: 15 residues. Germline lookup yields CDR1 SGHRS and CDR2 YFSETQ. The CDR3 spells CASSQGLAGGSEQFF. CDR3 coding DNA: TGCGCCAGCAGCCAAGGACTAGCGGGAGGCAGTGAGCAGTTCTTC.

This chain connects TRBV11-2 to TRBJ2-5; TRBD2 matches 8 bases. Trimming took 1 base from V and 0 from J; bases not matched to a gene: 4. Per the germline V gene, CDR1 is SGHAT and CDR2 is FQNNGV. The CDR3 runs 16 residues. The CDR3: CASSLGAGGNQETQYF. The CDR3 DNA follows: TGTGCCAGCAGCTTAGGGGCGGGAGGCAACCAAGAGACCCAGTACTTC.

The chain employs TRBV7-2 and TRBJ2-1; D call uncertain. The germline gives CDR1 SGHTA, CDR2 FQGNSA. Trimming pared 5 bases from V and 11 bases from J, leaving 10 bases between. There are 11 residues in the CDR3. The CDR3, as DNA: TGTGCCAGCAGCCATCGAGTACAGCAGTTCTTC. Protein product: CASSHRVQQFF.

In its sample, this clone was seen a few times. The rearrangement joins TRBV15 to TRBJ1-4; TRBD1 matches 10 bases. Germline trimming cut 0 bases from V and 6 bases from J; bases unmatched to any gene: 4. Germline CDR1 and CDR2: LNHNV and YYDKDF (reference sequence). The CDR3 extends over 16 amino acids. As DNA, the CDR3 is TGTGCCACCAGCAGAGATACGGGGACAGGGGATGAAAAACTGTTTTTT. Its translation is CATSRDTGTGDEKLFF.